This passage covers 10 T cell receptor beta chains from one sample sequenced in a study of blood T cells in healthy people across ages. Together with a sample-barcoded 5' primer, a J-beta primer mix was included in a second PCR lasting roughly 6 to 12 cycles. From the 5' RACE reads, TCRdb called clonotypes with MiXCR, one entry per CDR3 protein. The sample includes about 1.4 million distinct CDR3 sequences, around 59% of them seen just once. Sequencing was carried out using blood. These receptors were collected from a man between 18 and 35 years old in good health.

CDR3 in DNA: TGCAGTGCTAGGGTTATTGGGAGAAACATTCAGTACTTC. Translating it yields CSARVIGRNIQYF. The chain uses TRBV20-1 and TRBJ2-4, with D tentatively TRBD2 (5 bases). Looked up from germline, CDR1 is DFQATT and CDR2 is SNEGSKA (reference sequence). This CDR3 is built from 13 residues. Trimming stripped 3 bases from V and 6 bases from J, with 12 bases between.

This clonotype occurred a few times. The chain employs TRBV29-1 and TRBJ1-1, with unresolved D. Germline V gene lookup returns CDR1 SQVTM and CDR2 ANQGSEA. The germline V and J ends were trimmed by 3 bases and 3 bases, with 14 bases remaining between them. The CDR3 runs to 14 residues. The CDR3: CSVEKRRQDTEAFF. CDR3 nucleotide sequence: TGCAGCGTTGAGAAAAGACGACAAGACACTGAAGCTTTCTTT.

This rearrangement joins TRBV6-5 to TRBJ1-1; the D is unclear. Germline lookup yields CDR1 MNHEY and CDR2 SVGAGI. The CDR3 has 15 residues. Deletions cut 2 bases from V and 3 bases from J, with 13 bases between. The CDR3 sequence is CASSYAPHQDTEAFF. CDR3 DNA: TGTGCCAGCAGTTACGCCCCACACCAGGACACTGAAGCTTTCTTT.

The sample holds a few counts of this clonotype. The V and J genes are TRBV5-1 and TRBJ2-1; D might be TRBD2 (6 bases). CDR3 length equals 15 residues. CDR1 is SGHRS and CDR2 is YFSETQ in the germline V gene. Between the trimmed V and J ends, which lost 0 bases and 5 bases, there was a span of 12 bases. The CDR3 loop is CASSLGAGPNNEQFF. CDR3 nucleotide sequence: TGCGCCAGCAGCTTGGGGGCGGGACCGAACAATGAGCAGTTCTTC.

As DNA, the CDR3 is TGCGCCAGCAGCCAAGGCGGGCAGGGGCATGGCTACACCTTC. This sequence encodes CASSQGGQGHGYTF. This chain joins TRBV4-1 and TRBJ1-2; TRBD1 might be the D (6 bases). Germline lookup yields CDR1 MGHRA and CDR2 YSYEKL. V gave up 1 base and J gave up 6 bases, with 12 bases separating them. This CDR3 comprises 14 residues.

This clonotype was counted many times. The chain has TRBV2 and TRBJ2-1; 7 nucleotides agree with TRBD2. With 8 bases clipped from V and 6 bases from J, the junction kept 10 bases outside the gene matches. This CDR3 contains 14 residues. Germline lookup yields CDR1 SNHLY and CDR2 FYNNEI. The CDR3 protein is CASFAGEGSNEQFF. As DNA, the CDR3 is TGTGCCAGCTTTGCGGGAGAGGGCTCCAATGAGCAGTTCTTC.

This clonotype was seen a handful of times. This chain uses TRBV11-2 with TRBJ2-5, with D maybe TRBD1 (5 bases). The CDR3 has 16 residues. V was trimmed by 1 base and J by 4 bases, leaving 16 bases between them. Germline lookup yields CDR1 SGHAT and CDR2 FQNNGV. CDR3 residues: CASSLGPGQGVETQYF. The CDR3, as DNA: TGTGCCAGCAGCTTAGGTCCTGGCCAGGGTGTAGAGACCCAGTACTTC. Supplemented by reference TRBV11-2 and TRBJ2-5, the full variable domain reads EAGVAQSPRYKIIEKRQSVAFWCNPISGHATLYWYQQILGQGPKLLIQFQNNGVVDDSQLPKDRFSAERLKGVDSTLKIQPAKLEDSAVYLCASSLGPGQGVETQYFGPGTRLLVL.

The CDR3 DNA reads TGTGCCACCAGCAGCCTTGCGGGCGGAGCTAACTATGGCTACACCTTC. Translating it yields CATSSLAGGANYGYTF. The chain joins TRBV15 to TRBJ1-2; D remains unclear. The V end lost 3 bases, the J end lost 0 bases, and 14 bases lay between the germline ends. The CDR3 extends over 16 amino acids. Germline lookup yields CDR1 LNHNV and CDR2 YYDKDF (reference sequence).

With respect to this clonotype: The junction shows a germline mismatch at one end, possibly a read error. The chain links TRBV4-2 to TRBJ2-5, with D maybe TRBD2 (6 bases). Germline V lookup: CDR1 LGHNA, CDR2 YNFKEQ. CDR3 size: 15 residues. The CDR3 spells CASSPRDSGREAQYF. DNA of the CDR3: TGTGCCAGCAGCCCCCGGGACTCGGGGAGAGAGGCCCAGTACTTC.

This clonotype was seen a few times. The V gene is TRBV5-6, the J gene TRBJ2-6; D may be TRBD1 (7 bases). The V and J ends lost 8 bases and 2 bases respectively, with 11 bases between them. The CDR3 sequence is 14 residues long. CDR1 and CDR2 (germline): SGHDT, YYEEEE. CDR3 DNA: TGTGCCAGTACAGGGGAGGCTGGGGCCAACGTCCTGACTTTC. It encodes CASTGEAGANVLTF.